What follows are 32 T cell receptor beta chains derived from one specimen sequenced in a study of glioma-infiltrating T cells after dendritic cell vaccination. Assay: immunoSEQ multiplex PCR; the TCRdb copy retains only in-frame clones and omits some. The sample consists of fewer than 95,000 clones, 85% of them appearing once. Time point of the sample: after dendritic cell vaccination, including at tumor progression/relapse. The sequencing used blood, collected after dendritic cell vaccination. The receptor set was obtained from a human donor with glioblastoma.

This sequence joins TRBV7-9 and TRBJ2-7, with D possibly being TRBD1 (6 bases). This CDR3 comprises 12 residues. With 4 bases removed from V and 6 bases from J, the gap between germline ends came to 10 bases. Per the germline V gene, CDR1 is SEHNR and CDR2 is FQNEAQ (reference sequence). The CDR3 DNA is TGTGCCAGCAGCTCAACAGGGAGCGAGCAGTACTTC. Protein sequence: CASSSTGSEQYF.

CDR3 nucleotides: TGTGCCAGCAGCCCCTTCAGGGACGAGCAGTACTTC. This gives the protein CASSPFRDEQYF. V and J are TRBV7-2 and TRBJ2-7; possibly TRBD1 for D (5 bases). The germline V gene encodes CDR1 SGHTA and CDR2 FQGNSA. The CDR3 sequence is 12 residues long. The V gene lost 5 bases and the J gene lost 5 bases, with 10 bases spanning the gap.

The chain joins TRBV11-2 to TRBJ2-2; D may be TRBD1 (5 bases). CDR1 SGHAT and CDR2 FQNNGV come from the germline V gene. Trimming pared 10 bases from V and 2 bases from J, leaving 8 bases between. The CDR3 has 12 residues. The CDR3 sequence: CATGHNTGELFF. The CDR3 coding sequence is TGTGCCACCGGACATAACACCGGGGAGCTGTTTTTT.

V usage is TRBV7-2 and J usage is TRBJ2-1; 7 nucleotides align to TRBD1. This CDR3 spans 14 amino acids. V lost 4 bases and J lost 13; bases outside the gene matches: 13. Germline CDR1 and CDR2: SGHTA and FQGNSA. The CDR3 DNA sequence: TGTGCCAGCAGCTCCGTGGCAGCAGGGGGTCTTCAGTTCTTC. Translating it yields CASSSVAAGGLQFF.

This clone was counted a single time. The rearrangement joins TRBV27 to TRBJ2-7, with D possibly being TRBD1 (6 bases). V was clipped by 5 bases and J by 3 bases, with 11 bases between them. Germline V gene data show CDR1 as MNHEY and CDR2 as SMNVEV (reference sequence). CDR3 length equals 13 residues. CDR3 nucleotides: TGTGCCAGCAGTCGGGACACCAGCTACGAGCAGTACTTC. Amino acid sequence: CASSRDTSYEQYF.

The chain combines TRBV19 with TRBJ1-3; possibly TRBD1 for D (6 bases). The CDR3 loop spans 14 amino acids. From germline, CDR1 is LNHDA and CDR2 SQIVND (reference sequence). V lost 7 bases to trimming and J lost 2 bases, with 12 bases between them. CDR3 coding DNA: TGTGCCAGTAACCAGGGGTTGACTGGAAACACCATATATTTT. Its protein is CASNQGLTGNTIYF.

J is TRBJ1-2 and V is TRBV7-2; no firm D call. CDR1 and CDR2 (germline): SGHTA, FQGNSA. The CDR3 covers 14 residues. With 1 base removed from V and 4 bases from J, the gap between germline ends came to 10 bases. The CDR3 sequence is CASSLGEGGYGYTF. The CDR3 region has the DNA TGTGCCAGCAGCTTAGGGGAGGGTGGCTATGGCTACACCTTC.

V is TRBV7-9 and J is TRBJ2-7; a weak D match, TRBD2 (5 bases). Trimming took off 1 base at V and 7 bases at J, with 8 bases between the two ends. Germline V gene lookup returns CDR1 SEHNR and CDR2 FQNEAQ (reference sequence). This CDR3 has 12 residues. Here the CDR3 DNA reads TGTGCCAGCAGCTTAGGGTCGGGGGAGCAGTACTTC. Translation: CASSLGSGEQYF.

The genes are TRBV7-6 and TRBJ2-5; 7 bases match TRBD2. V lost 6 bases, J lost 5 bases, and 6 bases stayed unmatched. Per germline, CDR1 SGHVS and CDR2 FNYEAQ. The CDR3 sequence is 13 residues long. The CDR3: CASRNGGGETQYF. CDR3 nucleotides: TGTGCCAGCAGAAACGGGGGAGGGGAGACCCAGTACTTC.

This clone was recorded a few times. The V call is TRBV5-4, the J call TRBJ2-7; 7 bases line up with TRBD1. J was trimmed by 6 bases and V by 0 bases; bases with no gene match: 15. The CDR3 loop spans 17 amino acids. Germline values: CDR1 SGHNT, CDR2 YYREEE (reference sequence). DNA for the CDR3: TGTGCCAGCAGCTTGGCGCTTCGAGAGGGGGCGCGTGGCGAGCAGTACTTC. As protein: CASSLALREGARGEQYF.

The CDR3 nucleotides are TGTGCCAGCAGCTTAATGGGACTAGCGGGAGTTCCCTCCTACGAGCAGTACTTC. It translates to CASSLMGLAGVPSYEQYF. The rearrangement joins TRBV13 to TRBJ2-5; TRBD2 matches at 14 bases. Near its end, the DNA agrees better with TRBJ2-7, so the J call may be wrong. The germline V gene encodes CDR1 PRHDT and CDR2 FYEKMQ (reference sequence). The CDR3 is made up of 18 amino acids.

The chain combines TRBV15 with TRBJ1-2; D might be TRBD1 (5 bases). CDR1 LNHNV and CDR2 YYDKDF come from the germline V gene (reference sequence). V lost 1 base to trimming and J lost 2 bases, with 11 bases between them. The CDR3 is 15 amino acids. The CDR3 protein is CATSRAGAGNYGYTF. CDR3 DNA sequence: TGTGCCACCAGCAGAGCAGGTGCAGGGAACTATGGCTACACCTTC.

The J gene is TRBJ1-2, the V gene TRBV6-5; 8 bases match TRBD1. The CDR3 is 13 amino acids. CDR1 MNHEY and CDR2 SVGAGI come from the germline V gene. J gave up 4 bases and V 8 bases, and 6 bases lay outside the gene matches. In DNA form, the CDR3 reads TGTGCCAGCGGCTCGGACAGGGCCTATGGCTACACCTTC. This encodes CASGSDRAYGYTF.

The table lists this clone with a few counts. The CDR3 protein is CASSTGGGYGYTF. CDR3 sequence (DNA): TGTGCCAGTAGTACGGGGGGAGGCTATGGCTACACCTTC. The V and J genes are TRBV19 and TRBJ1-2; a possible D gene is TRBD1 (5 bases). The V gene lost 4 bases and the J gene lost 4 bases, with 10 bases spanning the gap. The germline V gene encodes CDR1 LNHDA and CDR2 SQIVND (reference sequence). This CDR3 contains 13 residues.

The CDR3 protein is CASSEYRDTSYEQYF. DNA of the CDR3: TGTGCCAGCAGTGAATATAGGGACACCTCCTACGAGCAGTACTTC. The chain recombines TRBV2 with TRBJ2-7, with a tentative D call TRBD1 (6 bases). The germline V gene encodes CDR1 SNHLY and CDR2 FYNNEI. The CDR3 is 15 residues long. V was clipped by 2 bases and J by 0 bases, with 11 bases between them.

Only a few counts were recorded for this clone. The gene calls are TRBV5-1 and TRBJ1-4, with TRBD1 identical over 7 bases. The germline gives CDR1 SGHRS, CDR2 YFSETQ. Unmatched junction bases numbered 8, after V lost 4 bases and J lost 8 bases. This CDR3 spans 14 amino acids. DNA for the CDR3: TGCGCCAGCAGCCCACAGGGGTCTGGCGAAAAACTGTTTTTT. It codes for CASSPQGSGEKLFF.

The V call is TRBV19, the J call TRBJ2-5; a weak D match, TRBD2 (5 bases). The J call may be mistaken, given a closer DNA end match to TRBJ2-7. In germline, CDR1 is LNHDA, CDR2 SQIVND (reference sequence). The CDR3 is 14 amino acids. The CDR3 protein is CASRLSVNAYEQYF. The CDR3 coding sequence is TGTGCCAGTAGGCTTAGCGTGAACGCCTACGAGCAGTACTTC.

This sequence joins TRBV5-1 and TRBJ2-5; 8 bases fit TRBD2. V was clipped by 3 bases and J by 1 base; unmatched bases: 5. The CDR3 is made up of 15 amino acids. The germline V gene encodes CDR1 SGHRS and CDR2 YFSETQ. The CDR3, as DNA: TGCGCCAGCAGCTCCAAACTAGCGGCCCAAGAGACCCAGTACTTC. Amino acids: CASSSKLAAQETQYF.

The genes are TRBV5-1 and TRBJ2-7; D possibly corresponds to TRBD1 (6 bases). Between the trimmed V and J ends, which lost 2 bases and 5 bases, there was a span of 8 bases. The CDR3 spans 12 residues. From germline, CDR1 is SGHRS and CDR2 YFSETQ. The CDR3 spells CASSFAGDEQYF. CDR3 coding DNA: TGCGCCAGCAGCTTTGCAGGGGACGAGCAGTACTTC.

The gene calls are TRBV2 and TRBJ2-3; 10 bases agree with TRBD2. Germline V lookup: CDR1 SNHLY, CDR2 FYNNEI. V shed 7 bases, J shed 2 bases, and the junction held 9 bases outside the gene matches. This CDR3 is 16 amino acids long. CDR3 in amino acids: CASTGQLAGTTDTQYF. The CDR3 region has the DNA TGTGCCAGCACCGGCCAACTAGCGGGAACCACAGATACGCAGTATTTT.

This chain connects TRBV2 to TRBJ1-5; D uncertain. The V end was cut by 8 bases, the J end by 3 bases, with 14 bases between. The germline V gene encodes CDR1 SNHLY and CDR2 FYNNEI. The CDR3 is 14 amino acids. CDR3 bases: TGTGCCAGCGAAAACGGACTACCCAATCAGCCCCAGCATTTT. As protein: CASENGLPNQPQHF.

CDR3: CASTTRGGNYGYTF. The DNA of the CDR3 is TGTGCCAGCACAACACGGGGGGGGAACTATGGCTACACCTTC. The rearrangement joins TRBV27 to TRBJ1-2, with a possible D match to TRBD1 (5 bases). Germline assignment: CDR1 MNHEY and CDR2 SMNVEV (reference sequence). Trimming shortened V by 7 bases and J by 2 bases, and 14 bases separated the two germline ends. There are 14 residues in the CDR3.

V usage is TRBV27 and J usage is TRBJ2-2, with 9 bases identical to TRBD2. Germline V gene data show CDR1 as MNHEY and CDR2 as SMNVEV (reference sequence). Unmatched junction bases numbered 9, after V lost 4 bases and J lost 6 bases. The CDR3 runs to 16 residues. The CDR3 region is CASSYREAGGAGELFF. The DNA of the CDR3 is TGTGCCAGCAGTTACCGAGAAGCGGGAGGAGCCGGGGAGCTGTTTTTT.

V usage is TRBV7-2 and J usage is TRBJ1-1; the match to TRBD1 covers 10 bases. The CDR3 totals 15 residues. The germline V gene has CDR1 SGHTA and CDR2 FQGNSA. V gave up 5 bases and J gave up 4 bases; unmatched junction bases: 7. CDR3 residues: CASSPRQGAATEAFF. In nucleotides, the CDR3 is TGTGCCAGCAGCCCCCGACAGGGGGCGGCCACTGAAGCTTTCTTT.

The rearrangement uses TRBV12-2 and TRBJ2-3; the table's D call, TRBD2, has no DNA check behind it. TRBV12-2 is described as a pseudogene. The CDR3 contains 14 residues. CDR3 nucleotide sequence: TGTGCAAGACTGACTAGCGGGAGCACAGATACGCAGTATTTT. Translation gives CARLTSGSTDTQYF.

Only one count was recorded for this clone. The rearrangement uses TRBV5-1 and TRBJ2-2; D call uncertain. This CDR3 region has 16 residues. In germline, CDR1 is SGHRS, CDR2 YFSETQ. Trimming left V 0 bases short and J 0 bases short, with 9 bases between. The DNA of the CDR3 is TGCGCCAGCAGCTTGGACAGCCTCGCGAACACCGGGGAGCTGTTTTTT. Its translation is CASSLDSLANTGELFF. The full variable domain, in which reference TRBV5-1 and TRBJ2-2 provide the parts outside the CDR3, is KAGVTQTPRYLIKTRGQQVTLSCSPISGHRSVSWYQQTPGQGLQFLFEYFSETQRNKGNFPGRFSGRQFSNSRSEMNVSTLELGDSALYLCASSLDSLANTGELFFGEGSRLTVL.

V and J are TRBV13 and TRBJ2-7, with 7 bases aligning to TRBD1. After removal of 6 bases from V and 2 bases from J, the junction contained 10 bases not matched to a gene. CDR3 size: 15 residues. CDR1 is PRHDT and CDR2 is FYEKMQ in the germline V gene (reference sequence). This CDR3 reads CASSLSDRDPYEQYF. Here the CDR3 DNA reads TGTGCCAGCAGTTTAAGCGACAGGGATCCCTACGAGCAGTACTTC.

This clone appeared a single time. V gene TRBV15 combines with J gene TRBJ2-5; weak D call: TRBD2 (5 bases). CDR3 length equals 13 residues. Trimming shortened V by 1 base and J by 5 bases, and 8 bases separated the two germline ends. Per germline, CDR1 LNHNV and CDR2 YYDKDF (reference sequence). CDR3 residues: CATSRGGSETQYF. DNA for the CDR3: TGTGCCACCAGCAGAGGAGGGAGTGAGACCCAGTACTTC.

The chain carries TRBV9 and TRBJ2-5, with TRBD2 identical over 14 bases. With V trimmed by 3 bases and J by 5 bases, 9 bases remained unmatched. Germline CDR1 is SGDLS and CDR2 is YYNGEE. The CDR3 is 17 residues long. The CDR3 region is CASSGAGLAGGRETQYF. CDR3 sequence (DNA): TGTGCCAGCAGCGGCGCCGGACTAGCGGGAGGTAGGGAGACCCAGTACTTC.

The V gene is TRBV29-1, the J gene TRBJ2-1; TRBD2 matches 15 bases. CDR3 size: 17 residues. Germline assignment: CDR1 SQVTM and CDR2 ANQGSEA. The J segment lost 0 bases and the V segment lost 7 bases, leaving 7 bases of the junction unmatched. The CDR3 sequence: CSASGTSGGISYNEQFF. The CDR3 DNA reads as TGCAGCGCCTCCGGGACTAGCGGGGGGATCTCCTACAATGAGCAGTTCTTC.

The chain carries TRBV28 and TRBJ1-1; D might be TRBD1 (6 bases). V lost 3 bases and J lost 4, with 9 bases in between. The germline CDR1 and CDR2 sequences are MDHEN and SYDVKM. The CDR3 totals 13 residues. CDR3 coding DNA: TGTGCCAGCAGTTTGGGGGCCCGCACTGAAGCTTTCTTT. It specifies CASSLGARTEAFF.

The chain is built from TRBV7-6 and TRBJ2-5, with a tentative D call TRBD1 (5 bases). V lost 1 base to trimming and J lost 2 bases, with 8 bases between them. The CDR3 is 14 amino acids. Per the germline V gene, CDR1 is SGHVS and CDR2 is FNYEAQ. For the CDR3, the DNA is TGTGCCAGCAGCTTAGATCACAGGCAAGAGACCCAGTACTTC. Its translation: CASSLDHRQETQYF.